A selection of T cell receptor beta chains follows, all from one sample in a study of technical replicates of blood from a handful of donors. The assay was immunoSEQ multiplex PCR, and TCRdb's table has in-frame clones only and misses some. Of about 80,000 clones detected, 75% to 95% appear once; the ten largest clones hold approximately 0.39%. Material for sequencing was T cells isolated from PBMCs. These receptors were obtained from a human donor in good health. The CDR3 runs from the conserved cysteine through the conserved F or W.

v_gene: TRBV5-6; CDR3aa: CASSTSGSTGELFF
v_gene: TRBV21-1; CDR3aa: CASSKQGCTEAFF
v_gene: TRBV5-5; CDR3aa: CASSLGTGVNEKLFF
v_gene: TRBV5-6; CDR3aa: CASSLTGVVLFF
v_gene: TRBV7-2; CDR3aa: CASSSRDSPTPKYGYTF
v_gene: TRBV7-9; CDR3aa: CATRWWGRMGYEQYF
v_gene: TRBV27; CDR3aa: CASSSMAGIREAFF
v_gene: TRBV7-8; CDR3aa: CASSLARLGQGAGNQPQHF
v_gene: TRBV7-6; CDR3aa: CASSEMGLAGYNEQFF
v_gene: TRBV27; CDR3aa: CASRITSGRDWEQYF
v_gene: TRBV7-9; CDR3aa: CASSLSGANYGYTF
v_gene: TRBV7-9; CDR3aa: CASSRLETHYEQYF
v_gene: TRBV7-3; CDR3aa: CASSPHGGISSYEQYF
v_gene: TRBV19; CDR3aa: CASSVQGGQPQHF
v_gene: TRBV27; CDR3aa: CASSLVAGKVGELFF
v_gene: TRBV27; CDR3aa: CASSPGTNPNQPQHF
v_gene: TRBV4-2; CDR3aa: CASSQNRGSSSDTQYF
v_gene: TRBV18; CDR3aa: CASSRTSGRSNEQYF
v_gene: TRBV6-5; CDR3aa: CASSYVVTGANVLTF
v_gene: TRBV7-7; CDR3aa: CASSFNLETEAFF
v_gene: TRBV30; CDR3aa: CAWNIGQTNEKLFF
v_gene: TRBV27; CDR3aa: CASSGTSGESYEQYF
v_gene: TRBV4-1; CDR3aa: CASRISGGSFGNEQFF
v_gene: TRBV5-3; CDR3aa: CARSFLASGRAPETQYF
v_gene: TRBV7-3; CDR3aa: CASSLGLAGAYEQYF
v_gene: TRBV5-6; CDR3aa: CASSSDTYEQYF